The clone carrying this TCR beta chain was counted many times. Its antigen is still unknown. Relative to the germline gene, one junction end is altered; a read error may explain this. The data belong to a study of T cells in Graves' hyperthyroidism and ophthalmopathy. Study results and caveats: Blood shared most expanded thyroid clonotypes above 0.001.

Amplified TCR beta CDR3 regions derived from RNA transcripts. During a first-round RT-PCR of the TCR CDR3, the HTBI primer set was used. One entry per CDR3 protein results from TCRdb running MiXCR on the multiplex PCR reads. The repertoire has around 420,000 distinct CDR3 sequences, approximately 14% of them found once; the top ten carry around 7%. The germline V gene has CDR1 SGDLS and CDR2 YYNGEE. The CDR3 contains 15 residues. The TCR originated in a woman under 30 with Graves' hyperthyroidism. The V and J genes are TRBV9 and TRBJ2-2; TRBD1 might be the D (6 bases). Sequencing was carried out using blood. The CDR3 region has the DNA TGTACCAGCAGCGAAAACAGGGCAACCACCGGGGAGCTGTTTTTT. Its translation: CTSSENRATTGELFF.